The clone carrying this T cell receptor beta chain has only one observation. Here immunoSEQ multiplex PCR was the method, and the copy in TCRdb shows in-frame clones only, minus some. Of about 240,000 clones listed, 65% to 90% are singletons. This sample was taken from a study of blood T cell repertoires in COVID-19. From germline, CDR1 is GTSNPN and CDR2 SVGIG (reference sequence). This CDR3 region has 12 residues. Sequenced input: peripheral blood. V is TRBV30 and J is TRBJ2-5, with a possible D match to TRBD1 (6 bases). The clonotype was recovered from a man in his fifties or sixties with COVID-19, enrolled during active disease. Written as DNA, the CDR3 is TGTGCTTATGGGGCAGGGGCCGTGAACCAGTACTTC. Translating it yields CAYGAGAVNQYF.